In its sample, the clone carrying this TCR beta chain was seen many times. Documented time point: blood at routine non-recurrence follow-up after resection. Whole RNA obtained from tumor, nontumor lung or frozen PBMC underwent sequencing without sorting. The sample originates from a study of spatial heterogeneity in lung cancer. In the study overall: In cases with available follow-up PBMC samples, these were sequenced at a median of about two years after resection.

TCRdb ran MiXCR on the 5' RACE reads and lists one entry per CDR3 protein. The profile shows over 45,000 distinct CDR3 sequences, about 12% of them singletons. The CDR3 runs 16 residues. Germline CDR1 reads KGHSH; CDR2 reads LQKENI. V was cut by 0 bases and J by 2 bases, with 11 bases left in between. The TCR was taken from a male donor with early-stage non-small cell lung cancer. The V call is TRBV18, the J call TRBJ2-1; no clear D. The sequences come from PBMCs, collected at follow-up. As DNA, the CDR3 is TGTGCCAGCTCACCACCGAATCCTCCACCCTACAATGAGCAGTTCTTC. This encodes CASSPPNPPPYNEQFF.